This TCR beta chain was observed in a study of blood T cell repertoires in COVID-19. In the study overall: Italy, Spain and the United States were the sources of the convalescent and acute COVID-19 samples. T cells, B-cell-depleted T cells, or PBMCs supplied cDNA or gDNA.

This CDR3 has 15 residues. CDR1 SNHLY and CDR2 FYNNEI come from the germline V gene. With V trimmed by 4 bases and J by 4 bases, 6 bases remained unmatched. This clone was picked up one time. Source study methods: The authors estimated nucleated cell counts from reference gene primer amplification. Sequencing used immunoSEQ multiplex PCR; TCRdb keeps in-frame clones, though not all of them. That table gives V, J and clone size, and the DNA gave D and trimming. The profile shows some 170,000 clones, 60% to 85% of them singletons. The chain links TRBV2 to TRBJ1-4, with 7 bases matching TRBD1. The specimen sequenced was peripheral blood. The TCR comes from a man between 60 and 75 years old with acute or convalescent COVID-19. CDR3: CASSADRLNNEKLFF. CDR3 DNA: TGTGCCAGCAGTGCGGACAGGCTAAATAATGAAAAACTGTTTTTT.